The next 25 T cell receptor beta chains were all read from a single sample in a study of spatial heterogeneity in lung cancer. Study-wide results and caveats: Mutation counts in tumors were tracked by counts of expanded intratumoral alpha and beta TCRs.

Their antigens remain unidentified. One entry per CDR3 protein results from TCRdb running MiXCR on the 5' RACE reads. The sample lists 8,300 or so distinct CDR3 sequences; approximately 8.2% were seen once. As to time point: sample taken at primary tumor resection. The sequencing here drew on lung tumor tissue, taken at surgery. The receptors here all came from a male donor with early-stage non-small cell lung cancer.

This clonotype was detected many times. Found in a library prepared for alpha chains, this beta chain is an off-target read, and its abundance has little meaning. V usage is TRBV7-2 and J usage is TRBJ2-1; 12 positions match TRBD2. Germline assignment: CDR1 SGHTA and CDR2 FQGNSA. Trimming removed 0 bases from V and 7 bases from J; junction bases left unmatched: 10. The CDR3 covers 18 residues. In nucleotides, the CDR3 is TGTGCCAGCAGCTTAGCGACTAGCGGGAGTACTCTTCGGAATGAGCAGTTCTTC. Translated: CASSLATSGSTLRNEQFF.

This clonotype counts as medium-sized (0.01 to 0.1%). The size of this beta chain means little, since it is a stray read in a library made for alpha chains. The chain recombines TRBV24-1 with TRBJ2-2, with 10 nucleotides matching TRBD2. The CDR3 totals 17 residues. V was clipped by 5 bases and J by 0 bases; unmatched bases: 5. Germline V gene data show CDR1 as KGHDR and CDR2 as SFDVKD. The CDR3 coding sequence is TGTGCCACCAGTGTTGCTAGCGGGAGAGCGAACACCGGGGAGCTGTTTTTT. Translated: CATSVASGRANTGELFF.

This clonotype rates as medium-sized. This beta chain is an unintended read in a library built for alpha chains; its size means little. The J gene is TRBJ2-2, the V gene TRBV20-1; D gene unclear. Trimming stripped 3 bases from V and 6 bases from J, with 11 bases between. Germline CDR1 DFQATT, CDR2 SNEGSKA (reference sequence). This CDR3 comprises 13 residues. CDR3 DNA: TGCAGTGCTAGTAGGCATGGAGCCGGGGAGCTGTTTTTT. Amino acid sequence: CSASRHGAGELFF.

By sample share, this clonotype is medium-sized. This beta chain slipped into a library made for alpha chains as a stray read, so its size is not meaningful. The chain recombines TRBV11-2 with TRBJ2-1; D might be TRBD1 (6 bases). The CDR3 totals 15 residues. V lost 6 bases and J lost 5, with 17 bases in between. The germline gives CDR1 SGHAT, CDR2 FQNNGV. The CDR3 nucleotides are TGTGCCAGCAGTTTACAGGGCGTCGATAACAATGAGCAGTTCTTC. The encoded protein is CASSLQGVDNNEQFF.

This clonotype is termed medium-sized. A library made for alpha chains picked up this beta chain off target, so its size means little. The V gene is TRBV6-5, the J gene TRBJ1-2; perhaps TRBD1 as D (5 bases). The CDR3 loop spans 13 amino acids. V shed 6 bases and J shed 7 bases, with 15 bases lying between them. Germline assignment: CDR1 MNHEY and CDR2 SVGAGI. The CDR3 DNA reads as TGTGCCAGCAGGGGGGGGATCAGGAGTGGCTACACCTTC. Residues: CASRGGIRSGYTF.

This clonotype was counted at least ten times. This beta chain lies outside the target of a library built for alpha chains; its clone size means little. The rearrangement links TRBV4-2 to TRBJ2-3, with D possibly TRBD1 on 6 matching bases. V shed 0 bases and J shed 0 bases, with 10 bases lying between them. The CDR3 spans 16 residues. CDR1 LGHNA and CDR2 YNFKEQ come from the germline V gene. As DNA, the CDR3 is TGTGCCAGCAGCCAAGAACCAGGGGCTAGCACAGATACGCAGTATTTT. Amino acid sequence: CASSQEPGASTDTQYF.

This clonotype was recorded many times. This beta chain came through as a stray read in a library set up for alpha chains, and its size says little. The V gene is TRBV7-6, the J gene TRBJ2-3; tentative D call: TRBD1 (5 bases). V was pared by 2 bases and J by 1 base, with 7 bases between. Germline values: CDR1 SGHVS, CDR2 FNYEAQ. The CDR3 is 14 amino acids. The CDR3 nucleotides read TGTGCCAGCAGCTTAATGACAGGCACAGATACGCAGTATTTT. Translating it yields CASSLMTGTDTQYF.

This clonotype rates as medium-sized. Because this beta chain is a stray read in a library intended to capture alpha chains, its abundance should not be given much weight. The gene calls are TRBV5-1 and TRBJ2-2, with 7 bases fitting TRBD1. V was clipped by 6 bases and J by 5 bases; unmatched bases: 13. Germline CDR1 is SGHRS and CDR2 is YFSETQ. This CDR3 is 16 amino acids long. Here the CDR3 reads CASTAARGTETGELFF. For the CDR3, the DNA is TGCGCCAGCACAGCAGCCAGGGGGACAGAGACCGGGGAGCTGTTTTTT.

This clonotype is medium-sized by share. Little can be read into the size of this beta chain, an off-target read in a library designed for alpha chains. The chain couples TRBV6-2 or TRBV6-3 to TRBJ2-5; D possibly matches TRBD1 or TRBD2 (5 bases each). With 6 bases removed from V and 2 bases from J, the gap between germline ends came to 13 bases. The CDR3 runs 14 residues. CDR1 and CDR2 (germline): MNHEY, SVGEGT. Written as DNA, the CDR3 is TGTGCCAGCAGAAAGAGGGGTAATCAAGAGACCCAGTACTTC. Residues: CASRKRGNQETQYF.

By sample fraction, this clonotype is medium-sized. A library prepared for alpha chains yielded this beta chain as an off-target read; its size is of little meaning. The chain is built from TRBV4-1 and TRBJ2-2, with TRBD1 matching over 9 bases. Trimming cost V 4 bases and J 5 bases; bases outside gene matches: 5. CDR3 size: 15 residues. The germline CDR1 and CDR2 sequences are MGHRA and YSYEKL. The CDR3 DNA reads as TGCGCCAGCAGCCGCACAGGGGGCAGAACCGGGGAGCTGTTTTTT. Amino acid sequence: CASSRTGGRTGELFF.

By share of the sample, this clonotype is medium-sized. This beta chain slipped into a library made for alpha chains as a stray read, so its size is not meaningful. The chain employs TRBV10-3 and TRBJ1-1; 10 bases match TRBD1. Germline CDR1 reads ENHRY; CDR2 reads SYGVKD. This CDR3 has 17 residues. V gave up 5 bases and J gave up 0 bases; unmatched junction bases: 9. The CDR3: CAISRTGQGHVNTEAFF. The CDR3 DNA sequence: TGTGCCATCAGTAGGACGGGACAGGGGCATGTGAACACTGAAGCTTTCTTT.

This clonotype occurred a few times. The library was designed around alpha chains, so this beta chain is a stray read whose abundance carries little weight. V is TRBV7-6 and J is TRBJ2-7; possible D gene TRBD2, 5 bases. This CDR3 has 14 residues. Deletions cut 5 bases from V and 5 bases from J, with 16 bases between. The V gene's germline CDR1 is SGHVS and CDR2 FNYEAQ. This CDR3 reads CASSLGKSGHEQYF. The CDR3 DNA reads as TGTGCCAGCAGCCTCGGGAAGAGTGGACACGAGCAGTACTTC.

This clonotype was detected many times. Little can be read into the size of this beta chain, an off-target read in a library designed for alpha chains. The rearrangement joins TRBV20-1 to TRBJ2-1; TRBD2 aligns across 14 bases. Germline trimming cut 3 bases from V and 4 bases from J; bases unmatched to any gene: 20. The V gene's germline CDR1 is DFQATT and CDR2 SNEGSKA (reference sequence). The CDR3 contains 21 residues. CDR3 residues: CSASQRGTSGRVGALYNEQFF. The CDR3 nucleotides read TGCAGTGCTAGTCAAAGGGGGACTAGCGGGAGAGTTGGGGCCCTTTACAATGAGCAGTTCTTC.

This clonotype has at least ten counts. This beta chain is off target for a library built for alpha chains, so its abundance means little. V and J are TRBV20-1 and TRBJ2-3; TRBD2 matches at 7 bases. Germline loops: CDR1 DFQATT, CDR2 SNEGSKA (reference sequence). The ends lost 0 bases at V and 6 bases at J; junction bases unmatched: 6. The CDR3 runs to 14 residues. In DNA, the CDR3 is TGCAGTGCTAGAGATTCGGGGGGAAGGGATACGCAGTATTTT. The encoded protein is CSARDSGGRDTQYF.

This clonotype was found many times. This beta chain appears as a stray read in a library generated for alpha chains; its size is not informative. This chain uses TRBV20-1 with TRBJ2-7; TRBD1 matches 10 bases. The CDR3 sequence is 13 residues long. Per the germline V gene, CDR1 is DFQATT and CDR2 is SNEGSKA (reference sequence). Losses at the gene ends were 6 bases for V and 6 bases for J; bases not matched to a gene: 8. The CDR3 region has the DNA TGCAGTGCCAGATGGGACAGGGGTTTCGAGCAGTACTTC. This encodes CSARWDRGFEQYF.

This clonotype was counted at least ten times. Being off target in a library aimed at alpha chains, this beta chain has a size of little meaning. The chain links TRBV5-1 to TRBJ2-3; no definite D call. The CDR3 runs 15 residues. The V gene lost 0 bases and the J gene lost 2 bases, with 10 bases spanning the gap. Germline values: CDR1 SGHRS, CDR2 YFSETQ. The CDR3 here is CASSLGNRITDTQYF. The CDR3 bases are TGCGCCAGCAGCTTGGGGAACCGCATCACAGATACGCAGTATTTT.

Comment on this clonotype: The library was built for alpha chains, so this beta chain is an off-target read and its size means little. The chain couples TRBV6-1 to TRBJ1-2; 8 nucleotides match TRBD1. The CDR3 has 14 residues. Germline values: CDR1 MNHNS, CDR2 SASEGT. V shed 6 bases and J 5 bases; nucleotides not matched to a gene: 8. DNA of the CDR3: TGTGCCAGCAGCCCAGGGGGCCTACCTTATGGCTACACCTTC. Translated: CASSPGGLPYGYTF.

This clonotype is labeled medium-sized. A library made for alpha chains picked up this beta chain off target, so its size means little. The chain has TRBV7-2 and TRBJ1-3; D unresolved. Germline V gene data show CDR1 as SGHTA and CDR2 as FQGNSA. The CDR3 is made up of 15 amino acids. Trimming shortened V by 1 base and J by 1 base, and 8 bases separated the two germline ends. CDR3 region: CASSLVADSGNTIYF. CDR3 coding DNA: TGTGCCAGCAGCTTAGTAGCGGATTCTGGAAACACCATATATTTT.

At least ten counts were recorded for this clonotype. Since it is a stray read in a library aimed at alpha chains, this beta chain has a size that is not meaningful. The CDR3 nucleotides are TGTGCCAGCAGCTTATACCGGGTCCCCAACGAGCAGTACTTC. It specifies CASSLYRVPNEQYF. The chain couples TRBV7-8 to TRBJ2-7; no firm D call. V lost 2 bases and J 5 bases, leaving 13 bases between the germline ends. This CDR3 is 14 amino acids long. Germline assignment: CDR1 SGHVS and CDR2 FQNEAQ.

This clonotype rates as medium-sized. Little can be read into the size of this beta chain, an off-target read in a library designed for alpha chains. This chain connects TRBV20-1 to TRBJ2-1, with D unclear. CDR3 size: 12 residues. V lost 1 base and J lost 4, with 5 bases in between. Germline assignment: CDR1 DFQATT and CDR2 SNEGSKA (reference sequence). In DNA, the CDR3 is TGCAGTGCTAGAGTACTGTACAATGAGCAGTTCTTC. Its protein product is CSARVLYNEQFF.

By share, this clonotype counts as medium-sized. A library made for alpha chains picked up this beta chain off target, so its size means little. The V and J genes are TRBV5-4 and TRBJ2-3, with 7 nucleotides matching TRBD2. CDR1 is SGHNT, CDR2 YYREEE, per germline (reference sequence). The trim removed 0 bases at V and 5 bases at J, leaving 9 bases unmatched. The CDR3 sequence is 16 residues long. The CDR3 protein is CASSLEASGSIDTQYF. Written as DNA, the CDR3 is TGTGCCAGCAGCTTGGAGGCTAGCGGTTCTATAGATACGCAGTATTTT.

This clonotype is categorized as medium-sized. This beta chain is an unintended read in a library built for alpha chains; its size means little. The V gene is TRBV3-1, the J gene TRBJ2-7; 8 bases line up with TRBD1. There are 14 residues in the CDR3. V was pared by 3 bases and J by 1 base, with 2 bases of the junction left unmatched. Per germline, CDR1 LGHDT and CDR2 YNNKEL (reference sequence). Written as DNA, the CDR3 is TGTGCCAGCAGCCAGGGGACAGGATCCTACGAGCAGTACTTC. This gives the protein CASSQGTGSYEQYF.

At least ten counts were recorded for this clonotype. This beta chain is an unintended read in a library built for alpha chains; its size means little. This chain links TRBV28 with TRBJ2-2; D is possibly TRBD1 (6 bases). The germline gives CDR1 MDHEN, CDR2 SYDVKM. The CDR3 extends over 17 amino acids. Deletions cut 6 bases from V and 2 bases from J, with 19 bases between. Written as DNA, the CDR3 is TGTGCCAGCAGCCCATCAACCGGGACATTTAACACCGGGGAGCTGTTTTTT. This encodes CASSPSTGTFNTGELFF.

By frequency in the sample, this clonotype is large. This beta chain is a stray sequence in a library constructed for alpha chains; its clone size is not meaningful. The rearrangement uses TRBV10-3 and TRBJ2-1, with D perhaps TRBD2 (6 bases). The CDR3 has 12 residues. V lost 4 bases to trimming and J lost 9 bases, with 10 bases between them. The germline CDR1 and CDR2 sequences are ENHRY and SYGVKD. CDR3 DNA: TGTGCCATCAGTGTGGCTAGCGCTGAGCAGTTCTTC. Translation: CAISVASAEQFF.

This clonotype was counted many times. This beta chain is a stray read from a library made for alpha chains; its abundance is not meaningful. This chain links TRBV5-5 with TRBJ2-6; D is tentatively TRBD1 or TRBD2 (5 bases each). Trimming removed 4 bases at V and 4 bases at J, with 21 bases between. Germline CDR1 SGHKS, CDR2 YYEKEE (reference sequence). The length of the CDR3 is 18 residues. This chain's CDR3 is CASSPRDGLTRGANVLTF. The DNA for the CDR3 is TGTGCCAGCAGCCCCCGGGACGGCTTAACGAGGGGGGCCAACGTCCTGACTTTC. Filled out from reference TRBV5-5 and TRBJ2-6, the complete variable domain reads DAGVTQSPTHLIKTRGQQVTLRCSPISGHKSVSWYQQVLGQGPQFIFQYYEKEERGRGNFPDRFSARQFPNYSSELNVNALLLGDSALYLCASSPRDGLTRGANVLTFGAGSRLTVL.